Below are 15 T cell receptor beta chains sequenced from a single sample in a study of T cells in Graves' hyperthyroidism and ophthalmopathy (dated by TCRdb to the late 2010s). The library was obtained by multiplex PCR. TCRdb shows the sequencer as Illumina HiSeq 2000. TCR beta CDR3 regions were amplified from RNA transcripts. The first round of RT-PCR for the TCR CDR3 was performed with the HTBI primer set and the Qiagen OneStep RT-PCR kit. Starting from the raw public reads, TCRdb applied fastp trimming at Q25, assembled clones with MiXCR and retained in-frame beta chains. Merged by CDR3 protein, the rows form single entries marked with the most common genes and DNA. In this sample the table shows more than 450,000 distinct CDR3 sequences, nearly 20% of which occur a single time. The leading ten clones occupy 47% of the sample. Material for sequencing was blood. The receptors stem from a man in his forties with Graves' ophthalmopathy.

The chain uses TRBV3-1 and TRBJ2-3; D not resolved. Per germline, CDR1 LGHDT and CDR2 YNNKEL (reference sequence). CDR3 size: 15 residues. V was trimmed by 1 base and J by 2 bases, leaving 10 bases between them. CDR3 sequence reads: CASSQVGSATDTQYF. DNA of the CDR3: TGTGCCAGCAGCCAAGTGGGGTCGGCCACAGATACGCAGTATTTT.

Here the CDR3 DNA reads TGTGCCAGCAGTTTCGGGGGATATTACAATGAGCAGTTCTTC. It specifies CASSFGGYYNEQFF. The V and J genes are TRBV27 and TRBJ2-1; maybe TRBD2 (6 bases). Trimming pared 3 bases from V and 4 bases from J, leaving 10 bases between. CDR3 length: 14 residues. Looked up from germline, CDR1 is MNHEY and CDR2 is SMNVEV (reference sequence).

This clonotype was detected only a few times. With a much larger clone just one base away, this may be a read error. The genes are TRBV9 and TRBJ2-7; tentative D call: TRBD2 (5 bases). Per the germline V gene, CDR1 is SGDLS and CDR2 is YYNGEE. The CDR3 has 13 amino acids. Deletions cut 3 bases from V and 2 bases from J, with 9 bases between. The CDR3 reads CASSAPGTYEQYF. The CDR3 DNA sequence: TGTGCCAGCAGCGCCCCCGGGACCTACGAGCAGTACTTC.

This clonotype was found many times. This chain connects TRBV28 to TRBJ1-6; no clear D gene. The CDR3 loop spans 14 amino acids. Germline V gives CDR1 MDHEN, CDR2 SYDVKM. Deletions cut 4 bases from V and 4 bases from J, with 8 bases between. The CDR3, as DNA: TGTGCCAGCAGTTCTCGGTGGTATAATTCACCCCTCCACTTT. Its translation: CASSSRWYNSPLHF.

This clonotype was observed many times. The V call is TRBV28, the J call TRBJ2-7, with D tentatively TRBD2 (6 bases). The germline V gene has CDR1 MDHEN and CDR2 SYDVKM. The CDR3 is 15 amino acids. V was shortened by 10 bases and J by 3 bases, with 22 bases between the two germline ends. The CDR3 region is CATSPEGPLYYEQYF. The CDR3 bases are TGTGCCACTAGTCCGGAGGGTCCATTGTACTACGAGCAGTACTTC.

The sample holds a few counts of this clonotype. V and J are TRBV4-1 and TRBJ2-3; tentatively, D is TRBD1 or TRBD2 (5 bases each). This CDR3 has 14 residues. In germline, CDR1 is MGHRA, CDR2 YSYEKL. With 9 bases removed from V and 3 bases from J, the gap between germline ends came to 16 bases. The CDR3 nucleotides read TGCGCCAGTCGACAGCTCCTAGCAACAGATACGCAGTATTTT. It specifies CASRQLLATDTQYF.

CDR3 loop: CASSPIKLAGGETQYF. CDR3 DNA sequence: TGCGCCAGCAGCCCGATAAAACTAGCGGGGGGAGAGACCCAGTACTTC. The chain couples TRBV4-1 to TRBJ2-5, with 12 positions matching TRBD2. The J segment lost 4 bases and the V segment lost 4 bases, leaving 7 bases of the junction unmatched. This CDR3 has 16 amino acids. From germline, CDR1 is MGHRA and CDR2 YSYEKL.

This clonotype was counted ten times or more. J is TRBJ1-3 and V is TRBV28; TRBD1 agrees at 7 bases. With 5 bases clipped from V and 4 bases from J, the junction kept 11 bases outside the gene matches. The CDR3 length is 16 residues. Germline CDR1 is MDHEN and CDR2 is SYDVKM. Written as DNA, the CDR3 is TGTGCCAGCAGTGTGACAGGGCTAATCCGAGGAAACACCATATATTTT. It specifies CASSVTGLIRGNTIYF.

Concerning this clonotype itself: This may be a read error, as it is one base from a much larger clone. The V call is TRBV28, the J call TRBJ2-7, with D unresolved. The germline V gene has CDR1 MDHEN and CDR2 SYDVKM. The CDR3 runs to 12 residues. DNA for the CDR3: TGTGCCGGCAGTTTAAAGGGCCACGAGCAGTACTTC. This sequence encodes CAGSLKGHEQYF.

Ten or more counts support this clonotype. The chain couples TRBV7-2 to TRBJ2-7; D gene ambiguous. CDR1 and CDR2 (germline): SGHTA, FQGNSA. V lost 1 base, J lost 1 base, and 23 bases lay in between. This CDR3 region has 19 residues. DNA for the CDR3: TGTGCCAGCAGCTTAGGGGTACAATCTACTCCCATGGGATCCTACGAGCAGTACTTC. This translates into CASSLGVQSTPMGSYEQYF.

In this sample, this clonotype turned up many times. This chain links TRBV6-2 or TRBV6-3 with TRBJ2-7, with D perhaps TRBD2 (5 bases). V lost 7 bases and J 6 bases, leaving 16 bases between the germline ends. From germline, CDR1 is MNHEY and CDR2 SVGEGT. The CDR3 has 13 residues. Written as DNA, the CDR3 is TGTGCCAGCACCCTACCGGGGTTTCCCGAGCAGTACTTC. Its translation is CASTLPGFPEQYF.

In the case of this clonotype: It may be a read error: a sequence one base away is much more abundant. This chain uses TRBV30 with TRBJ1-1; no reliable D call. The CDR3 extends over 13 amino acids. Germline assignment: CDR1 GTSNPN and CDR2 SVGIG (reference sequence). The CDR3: CAWSVLGNTEALF. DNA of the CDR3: TGTGCCTGGAGTGTACTTGGGAACACTGAAGCTCTCTTT. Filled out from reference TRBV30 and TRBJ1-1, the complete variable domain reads SQTIHQWPATLVQPVGSPLSLECTVEGTSNPNLYWYRQAAGRGLQLLFYSVGIGQISSEVPQNLSASRPQDRQFILSSKKLLLSDSGFYLCAWSVLGNTEALFGQGTRLTVV.

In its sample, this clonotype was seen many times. The CDR3 DNA is TGTGCCAGCAGTGAAGAGGGACAGGCGAGTTCACCCCTCCACTTT. The encoded protein is CASSEEGQASSPLHF. The chain is built from TRBV6-1 and TRBJ1-6; 8 positions match TRBD1. J gave up 9 bases and V 1 base, and 5 bases lay outside the gene matches. Per germline, CDR1 MNHNS and CDR2 SASEGT. The CDR3 is made up of 15 amino acids.

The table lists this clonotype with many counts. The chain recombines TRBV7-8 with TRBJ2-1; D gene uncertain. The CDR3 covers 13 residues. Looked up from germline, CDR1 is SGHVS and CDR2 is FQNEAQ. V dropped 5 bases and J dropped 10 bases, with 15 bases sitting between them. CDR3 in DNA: TGTGCCAGCAGCCCTGGGCCACTACAGGAGCAGTTCTTC. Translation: CASSPGPLQEQFF.

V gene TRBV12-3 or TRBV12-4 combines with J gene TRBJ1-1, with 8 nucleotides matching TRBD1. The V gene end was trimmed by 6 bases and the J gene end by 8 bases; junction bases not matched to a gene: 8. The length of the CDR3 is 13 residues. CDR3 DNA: TGTGCCAGCAGGGGACAGGCTAGGGGAGAAGCTTTCTTT. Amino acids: CASRGQARGEAFF.